The T cell receptor (beta chain) described here comes from a study of CD8+ T cells in alopecia areata (dated by TCRdb to 2016 to 2018). Background on the whole study: The treated patients took part in an open-label pilot trial in which moderate-to-severe alopecia areata was treated with oral tofacitinib at 5 to 10 mg twice daily. Tofacitinib was administered for 6 to 18 months, and 6 months of follow-up off drug were then conducted to assess delayed response and recurrence. In both human patients and the C3H/HeJ mouse model, the study applied high-throughput TCRbeta sequencing to look at T cell clonal expansion in alopecia areata. Human TCRbeta sequencing covered scalp tissue and sorted CD4+ and CD8+ peripheral blood T cells from patchy and totalis/universalis alopecia areata patients and healthy controls. Patients on tofacitinib were biopsied at baseline and after 4 and 24 weeks of treatment, and several of the patients also had a later scalp biopsy. Scalp clonality was compared among normal scalp (n=4), patchy alopecia areata scalp (n=8), and alopecia totalis/universalis scalp (n=8). RNA was obtained with the PAXgene miRNA kit for fixed scalp, the miRNeasy kit for PBMCs, and the RNeasy kit for mouse skin. TCRbeta CDR3 regions were amplified by immunoSEQ multiplex PCR with 35 Vbeta forward and 13 Jbeta reverse primers. Broad study findings and their caveats: Shared TCR sequences between patients were less evident than in mice, which may be partly attributable to HLA diversity in the patient population. Unlike mouse skin, which is dominated by gammadelta T cells, normal human skin has resident alphabeta T cells that are also sequenced, and this complicates analysis of the scalp TCR repertoire. Compared with normal scalp, lesional scalp, particularly in alopecia totalis/universalis, had higher clonality and more expanded CD8+ clones, which suggests antigenic drive.

About this clone: No cognate antigen has been identified for it. No base quality values were provided; no much bigger clone lies one nucleotide off.

Library creation used the immunoSEQ multiplex PCR assay. For TCR sequencing, RNA was extracted from every sample and reverse transcribed into cDNA to serve as template. First-strand cDNA was synthesized using SuperScript III with a 2:1 mix of oligo-dT and random hexamers. A synthetic immune receptor repertoire was used to measure amplification bias, and any remaining bias was corrected computationally. The study's processing was this. Raw reads were preprocessed to remove errors, and CDR3 was defined according to IMGT conventions as the region from the conserved cysteine to phenylalanine. To get clonality, Shannon entropy was normalized by log2 of the number of productive unique TCRs and the result was subtracted from 1. Scalp TCRbeta sequences were cross-referenced with sorted blood CD4 and CD8 repertoires so that the CD4 or CD8 identity of scalp clones could be inferred. The table comes from immuneACCESS by way of TCRdb, which keeps in-frame sequences with V and J called. Part of the clones is missing from these tables; in studies checked, under half for an unresolved V gene and the rest for unknown reasons. V and J calls and clone size follow that table, whereas D and trimming were derived from the DNA. This sample gives 10,000 to 15,000 clones in total; 56% of them show up just once. The ten most abundant clones make up roughly 13% of the sample.

Trimming leaves V shorter by 3 bases and J shorter by 5 bases, with the junction holding 7 bases beyond the gene matches. From the cysteine up to the phenylalanine, the CDR3 has a length of 17 residues. Left in the record is the CDR3 DNA by itself, 51 bases read in frame from the first base. The CDR1 and CDR2 encoded by the germline V gene are SGHAT and FQNNGV. Lesional scalp punch biopsies and peripheral blood were collected from alopecia areata patients. Human scalp biopsies went straight into PAXgene tissue containers for immediate fixation. Sequencing was done on a sample of skin. The rearranged segments are TRBV11-2 and TRBJ2-2; TRBD1 matches 12 bases in the middle. The clonotype originates from a human donor with alopecia areata. The CDR3 reads as follows: CASSFTWGQGATGELFF. The DNA sequence follows: TGTGCCAGCAGCTTCACCTGGGGACAGGGGGCAACCGGGGAGCTGTTTTTT. When the CDR3 is completed using the reference TRBV11-2 and TRBJ2-2 genes on either side, the full variable domain is EAGVAQSPRYKIIEKRQSVAFWCNPISGHATLYWYQQILGQGPKLLIQFQNNGVVDDSQLPKDRFSAERLKGVDSTLKIQPAKLEDSAVYLCASSFTWGQGATGELFFGEGSRLTVL.